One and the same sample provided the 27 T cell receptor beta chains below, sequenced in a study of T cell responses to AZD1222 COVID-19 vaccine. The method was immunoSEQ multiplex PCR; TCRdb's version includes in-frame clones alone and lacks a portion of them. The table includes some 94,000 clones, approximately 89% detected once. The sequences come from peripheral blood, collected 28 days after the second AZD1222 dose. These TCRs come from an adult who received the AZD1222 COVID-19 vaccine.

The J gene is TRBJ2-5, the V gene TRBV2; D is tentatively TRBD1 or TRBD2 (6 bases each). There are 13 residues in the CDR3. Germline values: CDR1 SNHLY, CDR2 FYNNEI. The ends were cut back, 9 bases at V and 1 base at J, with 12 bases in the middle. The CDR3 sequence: CASTPGAQETQYF. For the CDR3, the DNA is TGTGCCAGTACGCCGGGGGCCCAAGAGACCCAGTACTTC.

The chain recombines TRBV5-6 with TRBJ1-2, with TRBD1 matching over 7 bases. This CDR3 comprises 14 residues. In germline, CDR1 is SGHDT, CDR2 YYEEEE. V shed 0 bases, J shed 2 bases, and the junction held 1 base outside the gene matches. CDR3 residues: CASSLDRGNYGYTF. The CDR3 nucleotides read TGTGCCAGCAGCTTGGACAGGGGAAACTATGGCTACACCTTC.

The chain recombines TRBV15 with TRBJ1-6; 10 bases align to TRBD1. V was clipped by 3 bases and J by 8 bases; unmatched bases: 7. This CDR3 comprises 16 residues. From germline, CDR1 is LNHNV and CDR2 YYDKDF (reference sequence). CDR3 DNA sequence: TGTGCCACCAGCAGGGGCACCGGGACAGGGGATTCACCCCTCCACTTT. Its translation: CATSRGTGTGDSPLHF.

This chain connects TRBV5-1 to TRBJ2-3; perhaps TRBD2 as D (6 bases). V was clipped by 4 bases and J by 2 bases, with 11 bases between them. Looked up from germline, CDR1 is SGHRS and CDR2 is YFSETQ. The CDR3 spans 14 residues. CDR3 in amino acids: CASSLATDTDTQYF. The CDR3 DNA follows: TGCGCCAGCAGCCTAGCGACCGACACAGATACGCAGTATTTT.

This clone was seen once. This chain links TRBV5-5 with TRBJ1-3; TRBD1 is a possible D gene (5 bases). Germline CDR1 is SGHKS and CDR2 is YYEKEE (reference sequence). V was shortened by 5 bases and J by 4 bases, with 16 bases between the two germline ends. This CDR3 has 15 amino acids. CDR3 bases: TGTGCCAGCAGGGGGATTGGGACGGGCGGAAACACCATATATTTT. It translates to CASRGIGTGGNTIYF.

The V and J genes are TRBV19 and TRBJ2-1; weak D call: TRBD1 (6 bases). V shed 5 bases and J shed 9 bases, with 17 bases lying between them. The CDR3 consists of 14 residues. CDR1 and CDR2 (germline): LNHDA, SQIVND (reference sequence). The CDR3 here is CASSEQGPNGEQFF. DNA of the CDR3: TGTGCCAGTAGTGAACAGGGTCCTAACGGTGAGCAGTTCTTC.

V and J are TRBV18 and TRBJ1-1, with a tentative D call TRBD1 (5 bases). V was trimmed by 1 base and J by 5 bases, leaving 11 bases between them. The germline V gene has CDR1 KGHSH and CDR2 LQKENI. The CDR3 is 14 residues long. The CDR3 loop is CASSPQGSRTEAFF. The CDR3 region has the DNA TGTGCCAGCTCACCACAGGGGAGTCGGACTGAAGCTTTCTTT.

The chain's CDR3 is CASSLGGYEQFF. The CDR3 DNA reads TGTGCCAGCAGCTTAGGGGGGTATGAGCAGTTCTTC. The chain recombines TRBV7-8 with TRBJ2-1; D could derive from TRBD1 or TRBD2 (5 bases each). With 1 base removed from V and 8 bases from J, the gap between germline ends came to 6 bases. The CDR3 loop spans 12 amino acids. CDR1 and CDR2 from the germline V gene are SGHVS and FQNEAQ.

CDR3 DNA sequence: TGCGCCAGCAGCCAAGCCGCGGGGGGCTGGAGAGGCACAGATACGCAGTATTTT. Translation gives CASSQAAGGWRGTDTQYF. The V gene is TRBV4-1, the J gene TRBJ2-3; 8 bases align to TRBD2. Germline V gene sequence: CDR1 MGHRA, CDR2 YSYEKL. The CDR3 is made up of 18 amino acids. V lost 1 base and J lost 1; bases outside the gene matches: 10.

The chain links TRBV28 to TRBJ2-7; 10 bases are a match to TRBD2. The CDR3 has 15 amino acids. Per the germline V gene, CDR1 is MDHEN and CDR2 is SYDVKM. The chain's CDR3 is CATRRLAGDPYEQYF. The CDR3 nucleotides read TGTGCTACACGAAGGCTAGCGGGGGACCCCTACGAGCAGTACTTC. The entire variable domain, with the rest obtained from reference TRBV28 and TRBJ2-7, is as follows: DVKVTQSSRYLVKRTGEKVFLECVQDMDHENMFWYRQDPGLGLRLIYFSYDVKMKEKGDIPEGYSVSREKKERFSLILESASTNQTSMYLCATRRLAGDPYEQYFGPGTRLTVT.

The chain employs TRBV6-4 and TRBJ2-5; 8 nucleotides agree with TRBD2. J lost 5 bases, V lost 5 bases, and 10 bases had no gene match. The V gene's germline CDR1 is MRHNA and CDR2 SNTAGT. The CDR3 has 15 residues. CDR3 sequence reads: CASSSGLGGSETQYF. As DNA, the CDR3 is TGTGCCAGCAGTTCGGGACTAGGGGGGTCGGAGACCCAGTACTTC.

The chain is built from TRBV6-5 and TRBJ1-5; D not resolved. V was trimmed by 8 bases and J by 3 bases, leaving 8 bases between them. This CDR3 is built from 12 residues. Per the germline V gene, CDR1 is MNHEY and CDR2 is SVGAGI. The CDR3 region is CASEHFNQPQHF. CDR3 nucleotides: TGTGCCAGCGAGCATTTCAATCAGCCCCAGCATTTT.

CDR3 sequence reads: CASSTPGRDNYGYTF. The CDR3 DNA reads TGTGCCAGCAGTACTCCGGGACGGGACAACTATGGCTACACCTTC. V usage is TRBV28 and J usage is TRBJ1-2; possible D gene TRBD1, 5 bases. The CDR3 has 15 amino acids. Trimming took 5 bases from V and 2 from J, leaving 15 bases between them. The germline gives CDR1 MDHEN, CDR2 SYDVKM.

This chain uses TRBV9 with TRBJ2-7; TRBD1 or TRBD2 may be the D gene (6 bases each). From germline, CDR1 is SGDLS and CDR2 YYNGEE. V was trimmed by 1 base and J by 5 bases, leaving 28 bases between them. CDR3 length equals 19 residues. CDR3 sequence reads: CASSVTDQRGDEGYDEQYF. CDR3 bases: TGTGCCAGCAGCGTAACGGATCAAAGGGGGGATGAGGGGTACGACGAGCAGTACTTC.

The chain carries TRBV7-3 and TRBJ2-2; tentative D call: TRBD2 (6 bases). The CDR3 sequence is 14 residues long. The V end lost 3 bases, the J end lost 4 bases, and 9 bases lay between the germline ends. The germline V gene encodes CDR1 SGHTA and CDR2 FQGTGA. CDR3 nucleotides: TGTGCCAGCAGCTTGGGGGGTGGCACCGGGGAGCTGTTTTTT. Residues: CASSLGGGTGELFF.

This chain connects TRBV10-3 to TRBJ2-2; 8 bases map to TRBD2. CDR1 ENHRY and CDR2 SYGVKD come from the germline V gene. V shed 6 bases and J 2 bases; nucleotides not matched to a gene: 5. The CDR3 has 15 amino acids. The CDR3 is CAISGGVINTGELFF. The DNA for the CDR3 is TGTGCCATCAGCGGGGGGGTCATAAACACCGGGGAGCTGTTTTTT.

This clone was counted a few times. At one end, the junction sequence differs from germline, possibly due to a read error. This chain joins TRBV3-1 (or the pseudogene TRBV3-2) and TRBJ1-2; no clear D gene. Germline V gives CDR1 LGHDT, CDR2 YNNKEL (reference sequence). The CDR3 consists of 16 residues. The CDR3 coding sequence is TGTGCCAGCAGCCAAGTTTTCTTGGGTTTGGCAGCCCAATCCCACTTC. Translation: CASSQVFLGLAAQSHF.

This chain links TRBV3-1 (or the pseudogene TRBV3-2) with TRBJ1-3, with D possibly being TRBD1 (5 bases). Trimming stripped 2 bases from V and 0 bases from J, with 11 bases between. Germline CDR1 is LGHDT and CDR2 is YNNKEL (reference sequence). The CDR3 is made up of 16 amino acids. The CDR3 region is CASSQPYRLSGNTIYF. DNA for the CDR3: TGTGCCAGCAGCCAACCTTACAGGCTCTCTGGAAACACCATATATTTT.

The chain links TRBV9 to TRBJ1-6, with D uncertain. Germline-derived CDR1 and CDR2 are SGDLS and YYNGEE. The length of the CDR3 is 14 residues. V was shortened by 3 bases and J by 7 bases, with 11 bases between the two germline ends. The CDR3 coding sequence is TGTGCCAGCAGCGACCCCCTGGGGAATTCACCCCTCCACTTT. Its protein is CASSDPLGNSPLHF.

CDR3 sequence: CASSDGTGGLIQYF. CDR3 nucleotides: TGTGCCAGCAGCGACGGGACAGGGGGTTTAATTCAGTACTTC. The chain uses TRBV9 and TRBJ2-4; TRBD1 agrees at 11 bases. Germline CDR1 reads SGDLS; CDR2 reads YYNGEE. The CDR3 contains 14 residues. J lost 10 bases, V lost 3 bases, and 6 bases had no gene match. Complete variable domain (other parts from reference TRBV9 and TRBJ2-4): DSGVTQTPKHLITATGQRVTLRCSPRSGDLSVYWYQQSLDQGLQFLIQYYNGEERAKGNILERFSAQQFPDLHSELNLSSLELGDSALYFCASSDGTGGLIQYFGAGTRLSVL.

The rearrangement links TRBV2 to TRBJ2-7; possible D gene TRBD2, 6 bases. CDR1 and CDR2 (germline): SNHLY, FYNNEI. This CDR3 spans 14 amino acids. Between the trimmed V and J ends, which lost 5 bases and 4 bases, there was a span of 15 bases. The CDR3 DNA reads TGTGCCAGCAGTAACCCTAGGACTAATTACGAGCAGTACGTC. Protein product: CASSNPRTNYEQYV.

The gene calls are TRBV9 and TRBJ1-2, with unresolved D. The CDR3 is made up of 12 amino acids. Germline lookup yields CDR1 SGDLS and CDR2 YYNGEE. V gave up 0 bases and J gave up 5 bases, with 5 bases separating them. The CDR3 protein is CASSVEAYGYTF. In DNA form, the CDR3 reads TGTGCCAGCAGCGTAGAGGCGTATGGCTACACCTTC.

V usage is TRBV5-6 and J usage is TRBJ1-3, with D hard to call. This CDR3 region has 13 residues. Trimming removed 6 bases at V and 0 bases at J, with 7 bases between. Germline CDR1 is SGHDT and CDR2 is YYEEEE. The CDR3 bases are TGTGCCAGCATCGGTAGCTCTGGAAACACCATATATTTT. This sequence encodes CASIGSSGNTIYF.

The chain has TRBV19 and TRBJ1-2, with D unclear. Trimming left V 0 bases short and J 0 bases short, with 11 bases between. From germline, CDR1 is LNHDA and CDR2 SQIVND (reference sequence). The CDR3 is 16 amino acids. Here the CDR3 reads CASSIDGSRPNYGYTF. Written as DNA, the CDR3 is TGTGCCAGTAGTATAGATGGCAGCAGACCTAACTATGGCTACACCTTC. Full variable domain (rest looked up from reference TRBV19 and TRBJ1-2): DGGITQSPKYLFRKEGQNVTLSCEQNLNHDAMYWYRQDPGQGLRLIYYSQIVNDFQKGDIAEGYSVSREKKESFPLTVTSAQKNPTAFYLCASSIDGSRPNYGYTFGSGTRLTVV.

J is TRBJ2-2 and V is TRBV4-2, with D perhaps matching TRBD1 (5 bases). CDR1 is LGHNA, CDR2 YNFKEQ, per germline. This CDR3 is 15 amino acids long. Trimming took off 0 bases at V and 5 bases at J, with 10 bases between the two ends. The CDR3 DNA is TGTGCCAGCAGCCAAGATCCACAGGTTACCGGGGAGCTGTTTTTT. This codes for CASSQDPQVTGELFF.

CDR3 loop: CASSESQVAVDAEAFF. In DNA form, the CDR3 reads TGTGCCAGCAGTGAGTCACAGGTTGCGGTTGACGCTGAAGCTTTCTTT. This rearrangement joins TRBV6-1 to TRBJ1-1; possible D gene TRBD1, 5 bases. Trimming left V 3 bases short and J 6 bases short, with 20 bases between. Germline loops: CDR1 MNHNS, CDR2 SASEGT. This CDR3 has 16 residues.

CDR3: CASRLGNTEAFF. The DNA of the CDR3 is TGTGCCAGTAGGTTGGGGAACACTGAAGCTTTCTTT. V and J are TRBV19 and TRBJ1-1, with D unresolved. The CDR3 length is 12 residues. V shed 6 bases and J shed 1 base, with 6 bases lying between them. Germline V gene lookup returns CDR1 LNHDA and CDR2 SQIVND (reference sequence).